This TCR beta chain appears in the sequencing data of a study of CD8 T cells in ankylosing spondylitis. General study findings and limits: According to the report, clones linked to the disease were significantly enriched in matched synovial fluid samples taken from ankylosing spondylitis patients. Earlier authors reported some of these motif variants in reactive arthritis synovial fluid and blood.

Many counts were recorded for this clonotype. Antigen specificity is unknown. The junction does not match germline at one end; this may be a read error. CDR3 size: 14 residues. Germline V CDR1 and CDR2: SGHAT, FQNNGV. Using its own MiXCR run on the 5' RACE reads, TCRdb lists one record per CDR3 protein. Of 250,000 or so distinct CDR3 sequences detected, about 24% appear once; the ten largest clones hold approximately 0.61%. The receptor was isolated from a male donor with ankylosing spondylitis or in good health (not recorded which). The J gene is TRBJ2-2, the V gene TRBV11-2, with TRBD2 identical over 8 bases. Sequencing was performed on blood, either unsorted or a sorted T cell fraction (not recorded which). The DNA of the CDR3 is TGTGCCAGCAGCTCCCAACAATCCGGGGGGGTGCTGTTTTTT. As protein: CASSSQQSGGVLFF.